Detailed here is one TCR beta chain. The data originate from a study of technical replicates of blood from several donors. The germline CDR1 and CDR2 sequences are SGHRS and YFSETQ. This CDR3 region has 15 residues. The V gene lost 0 bases and the J gene lost 4 bases, with 11 bases spanning the gap. Profiling relied on immunoSEQ multiplex PCR, and the TCRdb table lists in-frame clones only, not all of them. The data contain around 79,000 clones, 94% of them seen just once; the ten biggest clones take up about 0.4%. The V and J genes are TRBV5-1 and TRBJ1-3, with D possibly TRBD1 on 5 matching bases. This TCR derives from a human donor in good health. The sequenced sample was T cells isolated from PBMCs. The CDR3 coding sequence is TGCGCCAGCAGCTTGGCCCGGGGGTCCGGAAACACCATATATTTT. Translation gives CASSLARGSGNTIYF.